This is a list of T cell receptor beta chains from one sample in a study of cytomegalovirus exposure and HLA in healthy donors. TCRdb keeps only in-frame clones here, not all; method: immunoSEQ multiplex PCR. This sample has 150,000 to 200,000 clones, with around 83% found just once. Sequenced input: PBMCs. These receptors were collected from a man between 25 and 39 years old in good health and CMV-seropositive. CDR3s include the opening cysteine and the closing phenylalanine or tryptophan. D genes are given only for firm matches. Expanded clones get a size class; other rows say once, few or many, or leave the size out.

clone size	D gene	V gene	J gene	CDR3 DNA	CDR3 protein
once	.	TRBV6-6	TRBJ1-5	TGTGCCAGCAGTCCAGGTTGGGGAGTGGATCAGCCCCAGCATTTT	CASSPGWGVDQPQHF
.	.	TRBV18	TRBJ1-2	TGTGCCAGCTCACCAGATTTAACAGGGTTCTATGGCTACACCTTC	CASSPDLTGFYGYTF
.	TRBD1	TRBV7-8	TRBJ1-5	TGTGCCAGCAGCTCCGGGACAGGGGGTAATCAGCCCCAGCATTTT	CASSSGTGGNQPQHF
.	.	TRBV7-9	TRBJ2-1	TGTGCCAGCAGCTCGGACTGGTCCTACAATGAGCAGTTCTTC	CASSSDWSYNEQFF
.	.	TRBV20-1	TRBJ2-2	TGCAGTGCTAGCGGGGGCGGGGAGCTGTTTTTT	CSASGGGELFF
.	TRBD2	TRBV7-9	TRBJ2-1	TGTGCCAGCAGCTCCCTGACTAGCGGGAGGGGGGTATACAATGAGCAGTTCTTC	CASSSLTSGRGVYNEQFF
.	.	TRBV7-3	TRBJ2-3	TGTGCCAGCAGCTTAGACTCGGGGAGAGATACGCAGTATTTT	CASSLDSGRDTQYF
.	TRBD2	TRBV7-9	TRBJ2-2	TGTGCCAGCAACCCCCCAGCGGGAGTCCCCGGGGAGCTGTTTTTT	CASNPPAGVPGELFF
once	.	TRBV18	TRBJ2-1	TGTGCCAGCTCACCCACAGTAGACAATGAGCAGTTCTTC	CASSPTVDNEQFF
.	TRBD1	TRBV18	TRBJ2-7	TGTGCCAGCTCACTGGGACAGGGAAACGACGAGCAGTACTTC	CASSLGQGNDEQYF
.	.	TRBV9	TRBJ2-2	TGTGCCAGCAGCGTAGCGGGCACCGGGGAGCTGTTTTTT	CASSVAGTGELFF
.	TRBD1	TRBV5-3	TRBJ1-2	TGTGCCAGAAGCTGGGGGGCAGGGGGGACCTATGGCTACACCTTC	CARSWGAGGTYGYTF
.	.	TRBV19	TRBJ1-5	TGTGCCAGTAGTGGGCAAACGGGGTATTGGCAGCCCCAGCATTTT	CASSGQTGYWQPQHF
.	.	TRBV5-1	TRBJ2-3	TGCGCCAGCAGCTTGGTTGGGGACAAAGGAGGAGATACGCAGTATTTT	CASSLVGDKGGDTQYF
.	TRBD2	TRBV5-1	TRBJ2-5	TGCGCCAGCAGCTCGGGACTAGCGGGAGAAGAGACCCAGTACTTC	CASSSGLAGEETQYF
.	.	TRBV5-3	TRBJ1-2	TGTGCCAGAAGACACAAGGGGTACTACACCTTC	CARRHKGYYTF
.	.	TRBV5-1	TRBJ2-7	TGCGCCAGCAGCCGAAGTCCGGGGGTCCACGAGCAGTACTTC	CASSRSPGVHEQYF
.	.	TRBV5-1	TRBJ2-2	TGCGCCAGCAGCGTCGTGTCGGGTAGGAACACCGGGGAGCTGTTTTTT	CASSVVSGRNTGELFF
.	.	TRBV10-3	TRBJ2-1	TGTGCCATCTTGTTTCGGGAGTTTCCCTACAATGAGCAGTTCTTC	CAILFREFPYNEQFF
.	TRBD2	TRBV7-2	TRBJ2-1	TGTGCCAGCAGCTTAGCGGGAGGGAAACTTATCTACAATGAGCAGTTCTTC	CASSLAGGKLIYNEQFF
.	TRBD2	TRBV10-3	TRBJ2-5	TGTGCCATCCACACCGGGACTAGCGGCCAAGAGACCCAGTACTTC	CAIHTGTSGQETQYF
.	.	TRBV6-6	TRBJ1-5	TGTGCCAGCAGTTACTACAGGGCCGAGAACAATCAGCCCCAGCATTTT	CASSYYRAENNQPQHF
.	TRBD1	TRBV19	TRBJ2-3	TGTGCCACTACGGACAGGGGGGGAAAGAGCGGGCGGGAGGCCGACACAGATACGCAGTATTTT	CATTDRGGKSGREADTDTQYF
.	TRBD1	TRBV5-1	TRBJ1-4	TGCGCCAGCAGCGAGATGACAGGGGCGATTACAACTAATGAAAAACTGTTTTTT	CASSEMTGAITTNEKLFF
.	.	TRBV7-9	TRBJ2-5	TGTGCCAGCAGCTTAGGGGGACTCGAAAAGACCCAGTACTTC	CASSLGGLEKTQYF
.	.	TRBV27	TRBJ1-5	TGTGCCAGCAGCCCGCAGGGCTTGCAGCCCCAGCATTTT	CASSPQGLQPQHF
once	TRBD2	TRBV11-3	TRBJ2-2	TGTGCCAGCAGCCGTCGGGGGGAGGGCCTCATCACCGGGGAGCTGTTTTTT	CASSRRGEGLITGELFF
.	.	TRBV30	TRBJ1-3	TGTGCCTGGATCGGCACCTTTCTTTTCGGACAGCGGAGAAACACCATATATTTT	CAWIGTFLFGQRRNTIYF
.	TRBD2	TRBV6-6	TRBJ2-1	TGTGCCAGCAGTTACATGCGGGAGGCCTTCAATGAGCAGTTCTTC	CASSYMREAFNEQFF
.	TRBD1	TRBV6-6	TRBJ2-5	TGTGCCAGCAGTTCCCAGACCGGACAGGGGTGGGAGACCCAGTACTTC	CASSSQTGQGWETQYF
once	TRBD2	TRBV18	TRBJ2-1	TGTGCCAGCTCACCTTTGACTAGCGGGAGTTCCCCACATGAGCAGTTCTTC	CASSPLTSGSSPHEQFF
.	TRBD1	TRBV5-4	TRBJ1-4	TGTGCCAGCACCCGGGACAGGGATGAAAAACTGTTTTTT	CASTRDRDEKLFF
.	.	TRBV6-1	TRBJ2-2	TGTGCCAGCAGTGAAGATCAGCGCATCACCGGGGAGCTGTTTTTT	CASSEDQRITGELFF
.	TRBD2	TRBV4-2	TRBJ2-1	TGTGCCAGCAGCCAAGCGCTGGCGGGGGATGAGCAGTTCTTC	CASSQALAGDEQFF
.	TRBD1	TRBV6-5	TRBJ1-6	TGTGCCAGCAGGATGGGACAGTATAATTCACCCCTCCACTTT	CASRMGQYNSPLHF
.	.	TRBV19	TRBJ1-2	TGTGCCAGTAGCGAGACAGGAGGAGGCTACACCTTC	CASSETGGGYTF
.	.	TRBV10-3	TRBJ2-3	TGTGCCATCAGTGAGCGGAGCACAGATACGCAGTATTTT	CAISERSTDTQYF